This T cell receptor beta chain was captured by sequencing in a study of blood T cell repertoires in COVID-19. Study-wide context: Samples came from the United States, Italy and Spain, spanning acute and convalescent COVID-19. PBMCs, B-cell-depleted T cells, or T cells provided the cDNA or gDNA that made up the material.

Trimming took 4 bases from V and 2 from J, leaving 13 bases between them. CDR1 SGHKS and CDR2 YYEKEE come from the germline V gene (reference sequence). This CDR3 comprises 15 residues. Authors' processing steps: It was from reference gene primer amplification that nucleated cell counts were estimated. Generated by immunoSEQ multiplex PCR, the TCRdb table keeps only in-frame clones and is missing some. Clonal size and the V and J genes are those of that table, whereas D and trimming came from the DNA. This repertoire shows around 60,000 clones, around 86% found once; its top ten account for approximately 1.2%.

The chain uses TRBV5-5 and TRBJ1-5, with TRBD1 as a possible D gene (5 bases). The source is a man aged 35 to 55 with acute or convalescent COVID-19. What was sequenced was peripheral blood. As DNA, the CDR3 is TGTGCCAGCAGCGTAGGGGCAAATGGCAATCAGCCCCAGCATTTT. Translated: CASSVGANGNQPQHF.